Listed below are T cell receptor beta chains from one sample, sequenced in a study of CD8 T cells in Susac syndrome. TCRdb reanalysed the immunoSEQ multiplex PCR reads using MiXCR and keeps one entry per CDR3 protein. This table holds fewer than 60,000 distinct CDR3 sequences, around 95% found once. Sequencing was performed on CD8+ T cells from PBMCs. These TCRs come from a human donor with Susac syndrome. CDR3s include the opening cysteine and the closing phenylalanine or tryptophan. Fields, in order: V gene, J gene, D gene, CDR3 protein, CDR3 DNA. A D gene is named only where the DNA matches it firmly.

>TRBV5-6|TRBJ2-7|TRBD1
CASSVARTGPPYEQYF
TGTGCCAGCAGCGTTGCCCGGACAGGGCCCCCTTACGAGCAGTACTTC
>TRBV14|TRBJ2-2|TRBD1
CASRGQSTGELFF
TGTGCCAGCAGGGGACAGAGCACCGGGGAGCTGTTTTTT
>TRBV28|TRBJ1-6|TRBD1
CASSNTRGWPLHF
TGTGCCAGCAGTAACACCAGGGGGTGGCCCCTCCACTTT
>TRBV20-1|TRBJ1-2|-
CSAIPPGEYGYTF
TGCAGTGCTATACCACCCGGGGAATATGGCTACACCTTC
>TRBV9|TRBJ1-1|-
CASSAGYTEAFF
TGTGCCAGCAGCGCGGGGTACACTGAAGCTTTCTTT
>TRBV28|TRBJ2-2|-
CASSFGVFANTGELFF
TGTGCCAGCAGTTTTGGGGTGTTCGCGAACACCGGGGAGCTGTTTTTT
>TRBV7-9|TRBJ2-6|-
CASSFGQGFSGANVLTF
TGTGCCAGCAGCTTCGGGCAGGGGTTTTCTGGGGCCAACGTCCTGACTTTC
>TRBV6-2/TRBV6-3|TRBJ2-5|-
CASTVGGETQYF
TGTGCCAGCACCGTTGGAGGAGAGACCCAGTACTTC
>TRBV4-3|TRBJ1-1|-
CASSPGARGTEAFF
TGCGCCAGCAGCCCCGGGGCGAGGGGCACTGAAGCTTTCTTT
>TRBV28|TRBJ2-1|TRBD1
CASSFAQGVHNEQFF
TGTGCCAGCAGTTTCGCACAGGGGGTCCACAATGAGCAGTTCTTC
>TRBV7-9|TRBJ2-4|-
CASSLPAGSRNIQYF
TGTGCCAGCAGCTTACCCGCGGGTTCAAGAAACATTCAGTACTTC
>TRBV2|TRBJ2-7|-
CASSEAQSSSHEQYF
TGTGCCAGCAGTGAAGCGCAGAGTAGCTCCCACGAGCAGTACTTC